There are many counts of the clone carrying this T cell receptor (beta chain). The antigen is undetermined. This sample stems from a study of spatial heterogeneity in lung cancer. Background on the study: There were consistently more beta-chain sequences detected than alpha-chain sequences. Within raw reads, each unique TCR and UMI combination appeared on average more than ten times. Study results and limitations: The appearance of ubiquitous expanded tumor TCRs in blood was greater at resection than follow-up.

TCRdb re-analysed the 5' RACE reads in MiXCR, keeping a single row per CDR3 protein. The data show roughly 15,000 distinct CDR3 sequences, around 8% seen once. V was clipped by 5 bases and J by 5 bases; unmatched bases: 9. Germline CDR1 MDHEN, CDR2 SYDVKM. The CDR3 has 16 amino acids. As for time point: sample taken at primary tumor resection. From tumor, nontumor lung or frozen PBMC, whole RNA was taken unsorted for sequencing. There were roughly 72 donors, all of them untreated patients with early-stage non-small cell lung cancer. The source material was PBMCs, sampled at surgery. The chain employs TRBV28 and TRBJ1-5, with 10 positions matching TRBD1. The clonotype was recovered from a female donor with early-stage non-small cell lung cancer. For the CDR3, the DNA is TGTGCCAGCAGTGAAGCCGGGACAGGGGCTTATCAGCCCCAGCATTTT. This translates into CASSEAGTGAYQPQHF.